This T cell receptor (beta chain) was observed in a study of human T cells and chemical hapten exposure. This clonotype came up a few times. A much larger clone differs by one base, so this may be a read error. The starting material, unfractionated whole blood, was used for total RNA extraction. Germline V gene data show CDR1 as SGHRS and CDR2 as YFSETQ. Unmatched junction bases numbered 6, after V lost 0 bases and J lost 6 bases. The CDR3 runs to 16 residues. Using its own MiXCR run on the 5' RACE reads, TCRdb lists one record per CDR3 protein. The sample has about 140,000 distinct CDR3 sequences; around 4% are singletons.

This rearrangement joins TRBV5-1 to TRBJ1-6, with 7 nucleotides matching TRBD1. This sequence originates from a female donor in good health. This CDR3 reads CASSLGSGGGNSPLHF. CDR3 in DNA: TGCGCCAGCAGCTTGGGGTCAGGGGGGGGTAATTCACCCCTCCACTTT. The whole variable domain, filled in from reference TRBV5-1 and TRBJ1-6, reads KAGVTQTPRYLIKTRGQQVTLSCSPISGHRSVSWYQQTPGQGLQFLFEYFSETQRNKGNFPGRFSGRQFSNSRSEMNVSTLELGDSALYLCASSLGSGGGNSPLHFGNGTRLTVT.